This TCR beta chain is drawn from a study of shared clonotypes between healthy human individuals. The germline V gene has CDR1 MGHDK and CDR2 SYGVNS. There are 14 residues in the CDR3. V dropped 6 bases and J dropped 2 bases, with 13 bases sitting between them. Findings of the study overall: Richness estimates generally favored naive over memory subsets. Sampling covered blood only; tissue repertoires likely differ. Sequencing depth was expected to affect clonotype sharing among donors.

On this clone itself: Its antigen remains unidentified.

Caucasian adults residing in Nashville, Tennessee made up all the donors. Produced via immunoSEQ multiplex PCR; TCRdb's table is partial and in-frame only. The data show over a million clones, around 76% seen once. Sequenced material: memory CD4+ T cells sorted from blood. Subset described: CD45RA-negative fraction. The V gene is TRBV25-1, the J gene TRBJ2-5, with D possibly being TRBD2 (5 bases). The clonotype originates from a man younger than 35 in good health. CDR3 region: CASREGIKQETQYF. The CDR3 bases are TGTGCCAGCAGAGAGGGCATAAAACAAGAGACCCAGTACTTC.